One and the same sample provided the 21 T cell receptor beta chains below, sequenced in a study of blood T cell repertoires in COVID-19. Repertoires were generated with immunoSEQ multiplex PCR, while TCRdb's copy carries only in-frame clones and drops some. The table includes 390,000 or so clones, roughly 88% detected once. The sequenced material came from peripheral blood. These receptors all come from a woman under 40 with active or convalescent COVID-19.

The chain employs TRBV24-1 and TRBJ2-3; TRBD2 is a possible D gene (6 bases). The V gene lost 4 bases and the J gene lost 0 bases, with 16 bases spanning the gap. From germline, CDR1 is KGHDR and CDR2 SFDVKD. This CDR3 spans 17 amino acids. The chain's CDR3 is CATSDRRSSGSTDTQYF. CDR3 sequence (DNA): TGTGCCACCAGTGACCGACGTTCGAGCGGGAGCACAGATACGCAGTATTTT.

This clone has only one observation. Since a much larger clone is just one base distant, this may be a read error. Here the CDR3 reads CASSPGFSGNTIYF. In nucleotides, the CDR3 is TGTGCCAGCAGCCCGGGTTTCTCTGGAAACACCATATATTTT. The gene calls are TRBV7-9 and TRBJ1-3, with D hard to call. The germline V gene encodes CDR1 SEHNR and CDR2 FQNEAQ (reference sequence). V lost 5 bases to trimming and J lost 0 bases, with 8 bases between them. The CDR3 consists of 14 residues.

The chain combines TRBV7-2 with TRBJ1-3; 7 bases fit TRBD1. Germline CDR1 and CDR2: SGHTA and FQGNSA. This CDR3 has 15 residues. J lost 2 bases, V lost 3 bases, and 4 bases had no gene match. The CDR3 loop is CASSFTTGTGNTIYF. As DNA, the CDR3 is TGTGCCAGCAGCTTTACGACAGGGACTGGAAACACCATATATTTT.

The chain combines TRBV5-1 with TRBJ2-7; 11 bases agree with TRBD2. CDR1 and CDR2 (germline): SGHRS, YFSETQ. V trimming: 5 bases; J trimming: 0 bases; junction bases outside the gene matches: 1. This CDR3 has 14 residues. The CDR3 protein is CASRLAGDSYEQYF. Written as DNA, the CDR3 is TGCGCCAGCAGACTAGCGGGAGACTCCTACGAGCAGTACTTC.

This chain links TRBV6-5 with TRBJ1-1; no definite D call. Germline V gene data show CDR1 as MNHEY and CDR2 as SVGAGI. The CDR3 loop spans 13 amino acids. V was clipped by 5 bases and J by 6 bases, with 13 bases between them. CDR3 DNA: TGTGCCAGCAGTACCTATAGGGAGGCTGAAGCTTTCTTT. It is translated as CASSTYREAEAFF.

The chain is built from TRBV11-3 and TRBJ2-2, with TRBD1 matching over 8 bases. The ends lost 4 bases at V and 4 bases at J; junction bases unmatched: 11. Germline-derived CDR1 and CDR2 are SGHNT and YENEEA. CDR3 length: 17 amino acids. The CDR3 nucleotides read TGTGCCAGCAGCTCCCCAGGGGGCTCCGCCGGCACCGGGGAGCTGTTTTTT. Translation gives CASSSPGGSAGTGELFF.

V and J are TRBV5-1 and TRBJ2-1; TRBD2 agrees at 13 bases. Trimming took 4 bases from V and 7 from J; bases not matched to a gene: 11. The CDR3 contains 17 residues. The germline V gene encodes CDR1 SGHRS and CDR2 YFSETQ. For the CDR3, the DNA is TGCGCCAGCAGCCTCGGGACTAGCGGGGACCTCTCAAATGAGCAGTTCTTC. Encoded protein: CASSLGTSGDLSNEQFF.

The chain employs TRBV7-8 and TRBJ2-3, with D perhaps TRBD2 (6 bases). The CDR3 has 14 residues. Trimming stripped 2 bases from V and 4 bases from J, with 10 bases between. CDR1 SGHVS and CDR2 FQNEAQ come from the germline V gene. The CDR3 coding sequence is TGTGCCAGCAGCTTATCCGGGGAGGCAGATACGCAGTATTTT. Its protein product is CASSLSGEADTQYF. The whole variable domain, remainder taken from reference TRBV7-8 and TRBJ2-3, is GAGVSQSPRYKVAKRGQDVALRCDPISGHVSLFWYQQALGQGPEFLTYFQNEAQLDKSGLPSDRFFAERPEGSVSTLKIQRTQQEDSAVYLCASSLSGEADTQYFGPGTRLTVL.

This CDR3 is CASSQDTLSGVYNEQFF. DNA for the CDR3: TGTGCCAGCAGCCAAGATACACTTAGCGGGGTCTACAATGAGCAGTTCTTC. The rearrangement links TRBV3-1 (or the pseudogene TRBV3-2) to TRBJ2-1, with TRBD2 identical over 8 bases. There are 17 residues in the CDR3. Germline V CDR1 and CDR2: LGHDT, YNNKEL (reference sequence). V lost 0 bases, J lost 3 bases, and 7 bases stayed unmatched.

The chain carries TRBV10-3 and TRBJ2-7; tentative D call: TRBD1 (6 bases). CDR3 length: 13 amino acids. Between the trimmed V and J ends, which lost 10 bases and 1 base, there was a span of 14 bases. CDR1 and CDR2 from the germline V gene are ENHRY and SYGVKD. The CDR3: CATEAQGSYEQYF. CDR3 bases: TGTGCCACAGAGGCACAGGGATCCTACGAGCAGTACTTC.

The chain carries TRBV6-1 and TRBJ1-1; D remains ambiguous. Germline-derived CDR1 and CDR2 are MNHNS and SASEGT. The CDR3 is 14 amino acids. Between the trimmed V and J ends, which lost 1 base and 3 bases, there was a span of 9 bases. The CDR3 loop reads CASSEEAVYTEAFF. CDR3 sequence (DNA): TGTGCCAGCAGTGAAGAGGCGGTTTACACTGAAGCTTTCTTT.

This chain uses TRBV6-1 with TRBJ1-5, with 8 positions matching TRBD1. Germline V gene data show CDR1 as MNHNS and CDR2 as SASEGT. V gave up 1 base and J gave up 6 bases; unmatched junction bases: 5. There are 15 residues in the CDR3. The CDR3: CASSEGAGGRQPQHF. CDR3 in DNA: TGTGCCAGCAGTGAAGGGGCAGGGGGCCGTCAGCCCCAGCATTTT.

The chain recombines TRBV29-1 with TRBJ2-5; no definite D call. Germline V gives CDR1 SQVTM, CDR2 ANQGSEA. The CDR3 consists of 14 residues. V lost 1 base, J lost 5 bases, and 14 bases lay in between. Here the CDR3 DNA reads TGCAGCGTTGAAGTAGCCTACACCGGGGAGACCCAGTACTTC. It codes for CSVEVAYTGETQYF.

The rearrangement links TRBV27 to TRBJ1-5; tentatively, D is TRBD1 (6 bases). V gave up 7 bases and J gave up 7 bases, with 17 bases separating them. This CDR3 has 14 residues. Germline CDR1 MNHEY, CDR2 SMNVEV (reference sequence). The DNA for the CDR3 is TGTGCCAGCACCGATCCCAGGGGATCGCAGCCCCAGCATTTT. This encodes CASTDPRGSQPQHF.

This clone was picked up one time. The rearrangement links TRBV6-4 to TRBJ2-3; the match to TRBD2 covers 7 bases. CDR1 MRHNA and CDR2 SNTAGT come from the germline V gene. V shed 4 bases and J 0 bases; nucleotides not matched to a gene: 7. CDR3 length: 16 amino acids. The CDR3 sequence: CASSVAPGGSTDTQYF. The CDR3 region has the DNA TGTGCCAGCAGTGTGGCTCCGGGGGGTAGCACAGATACGCAGTATTTT.

The chain has TRBV3-1 (or the pseudogene TRBV3-2) and TRBJ1-4; TRBD1 matches 12 bases. The junction had 8 bases not matched to a gene; V was cut back by 4 bases and J by 5 bases. This CDR3 is 17 amino acids long. Germline CDR1 is LGHDT and CDR2 is YNNKEL (reference sequence). Written as DNA, the CDR3 is TGTGCCAGCAGCCTAGGGACAGGGGGCTCCTCGAATGAAAAACTGTTTTTT. Protein product: CASSLGTGGSSNEKLFF.

The V gene is TRBV18, the J gene TRBJ1-1; no definite D call. The CDR3 runs to 13 residues. Germline V lookup: CDR1 KGHSH, CDR2 LQKENI. With 0 bases removed from V and 4 bases from J, the gap between germline ends came to 6 bases. In nucleotides, the CDR3 is TGTGCCAGCTCACCACCGGTGGCCACTGAAGCTTTCTTT. It yields the protein CASSPPVATEAFF.

The CDR3 sequence: CASSLAVPTDTQYF. CDR3 nucleotide sequence: TGTGCCAGCAGCTTAGCGGTGCCCACAGATACGCAGTATTTT. V gene TRBV11-2 combines with J gene TRBJ2-3; D call uncertain. CDR1 and CDR2 (germline): SGHAT, FQNNGV. CDR3 length: 14 amino acids. Trimming took off 1 base at V and 2 bases at J, with 7 bases between the two ends.

The V call is TRBV6-1, the J call TRBJ2-2, with 8 bases that match TRBD1. The CDR3 is 14 residues long. The germline V gene encodes CDR1 MNHNS and CDR2 SASEGT. The ends lost 7 bases at V and 1 base at J; junction bases unmatched: 2. DNA of the CDR3: TGTGCCAGCACCGGACAGGGGAACACCGGGGAGCTGTTTTTT. It yields the protein CASTGQGNTGELFF.

This clone was seen only once. The gene calls are TRBV2 and TRBJ1-5, with unresolved D. This CDR3 is built from 15 residues. CDR1 SNHLY and CDR2 FYNNEI come from the germline V gene. V lost 3 bases and J lost 1, with 10 bases in between. In DNA, the CDR3 is TGTGCCAGCAGTGATACACAGTCGAGCAATCAGCCCCAGCATTTT. This translates into CASSDTQSSNQPQHF.

This chain uses TRBV27 with TRBJ2-5; no definite D call. This CDR3 is built from 14 residues. Germline values: CDR1 MNHEY, CDR2 SMNVEV (reference sequence). V shed 1 base and J shed 1 base, with 7 bases lying between them. In nucleotides, the CDR3 is TGTGCCAGCAGTTTATTCTCGGGCCAAGAGACCCAGTACTTC. It is translated as CASSLFSGQETQYF.